Below are 29 T cell receptor beta chains sequenced from a single sample in a study of Graves' ophthalmopathy and Graves' hyperthyroidism. Amplifying from RNA transcripts, the study obtained TCR beta CDR3 regions. A first-round RT-PCR used HTBI primers, followed by a second-round multiplex PCR. A single record per CDR3 protein comes from TCRdb applying MiXCR to the multiplex PCR reads. Of about 1.2 million distinct CDR3 sequences listed, 36% are singletons. Sequences were obtained from peripheral blood or thyroid tissue (not recorded which). The receptors were sampled from an adult man with Graves' hyperthyroidism.

This clonotype was picked up many times. V and J are TRBV4-3 and TRBJ2-7; TRBD1 might be the D (5 bases). The ends were cut back, 0 bases at V and 1 base at J, with 16 bases in the middle. This CDR3 region has 17 residues. Germline V gives CDR1 LGHNA, CDR2 YSLEER. CDR3 sequence: CASSQESLDRGSYEQYF. Here the CDR3 DNA reads TGCGCCAGCAGCCAAGAGTCCCTCGACAGAGGTTCCTACGAGCAGTACTTC.

A note on this clonotype: Being one base from a much bigger clone, this may be a read error. The CDR3 end shows no conserved phenylalanine or tryptophan, and so a read error is likely. J is TRBJ2-5 and V is TRBV6-6, with TRBD2 as a possible D gene (6 bases). The germline CDR1 and CDR2 sequences are MNHNY and SVGAGI (reference sequence). This CDR3 has 11 residues. V was pared by 10 bases and J by 4 bases, with 10 bases between. In DNA, the CDR3 is TGTGCCATCCGGGGAGGAGAGACCCAGTACCTC. This translates into CAIRGGETQYL.

This rearrangement joins TRBV29-1 to TRBJ2-6; no reliable D call. The CDR3 runs to 14 residues. Germline CDR1 reads SQVTM; CDR2 reads ANQGSEA. V was shortened by 5 bases and J by 0 bases, with 8 bases between the two germline ends. CDR3 coding DNA: TGCAGCGTTACAGTGGGCTCTGGGGCCAACGTCCTGACTTTC. Protein: CSVTVGSGANVLTF.

This clonotype was seen a few times. This chain links TRBV20-1 with TRBJ2-6, with no clear D. The CDR3 covers 13 residues. CDR1 is DFQATT and CDR2 is SNEGSKA in the germline V gene (reference sequence). V gave up 1 base and J gave up 4 bases, with 5 bases separating them. The CDR3 loop is CSARVLGANVLTF. CDR3 sequence (DNA): TGCAGTGCTAGAGTCTTAGGGGCCAACGTCCTGACTTTC.

This clonotype occurred many times. This sequence joins TRBV7-9 and TRBJ1-4; perhaps TRBD1 as D (5 bases). The CDR3 has 18 residues. Between the trimmed V and J ends, which lost 2 bases and 8 bases, there was a span of 24 bases. From germline, CDR1 is SEHNR and CDR2 FQNEAQ (reference sequence). DNA of the CDR3: TGTGCCAGCAGCTTACTTGGGGGGACTTCGCGATCTATCGAAAAACTGTTTTTT. It codes for CASSLLGGTSRSIEKLFF.

The rearrangement uses TRBV6-1 and TRBJ1-4, with D unresolved. The CDR3 spans 15 residues. V lost 6 bases and J lost 0, with 11 bases in between. Germline V lookup: CDR1 MNHNS, CDR2 SASEGT. The CDR3 bases are TGTGCCAGCAGCCGTAGCGCAGCAACTAATGAAAAACTGTTTTTT. This encodes CASSRSAATNEKLFF.

This chain links TRBV7-2 with TRBJ2-5; 8 positions match TRBD1. The CDR3 contains 15 residues. Germline trimming cut 5 bases from V and 1 base from J; bases unmatched to any gene: 6. Germline V lookup: CDR1 SGHTA, CDR2 FQGNSA. The CDR3 region is CASSTRDRPQETQYF. The CDR3 DNA reads TGTGCCAGCAGCACCCGGGACAGGCCCCAAGAGACCCAGTACTTC.

The chain couples TRBV7-8 to TRBJ2-2; the D call may be TRBD1 or TRBD2 (6 bases each). The germline V and J ends were trimmed by 1 base and 7 bases, with 19 bases remaining between them. This CDR3 is 17 amino acids long. Germline CDR1 is SGHVS and CDR2 is FQNEAQ. Here the CDR3 DNA reads TGTGCCAGCAGCTTAGAGTCAGGTCGGGGGCTCAACGGGGAGCTGTTTTTT. It yields the protein CASSLESGRGLNGELFF. Drawing the rest from reference TRBV7-8 and TRBJ2-2, the complete variable domain is GAGVSQSPRYKVAKRGQDVALRCDPISGHVSLFWYQQALGQGPEFLTYFQNEAQLDKSGLPSDRFFAERPEGSVSTLKIQRTQQEDSAVYLCASSLESGRGLNGELFFGEGSRLTVL.

The rearrangement uses TRBV9 and TRBJ1-1; D not resolved. The V end was cut by 0 bases, the J end by 1 base, with 10 bases between. This CDR3 spans 15 amino acids. Germline V lookup: CDR1 SGDLS, CDR2 YYNGEE. In DNA, the CDR3 is TGTGCCAGCAGCGTAGGCGGGTTCTGGAACACTGAAGCTTTCTTT. Amino acid sequence: CASSVGGFWNTEAFF.

J is TRBJ1-1 and V is TRBV5-5, with D tentatively TRBD1 (5 bases). Germline values: CDR1 SGHKS, CDR2 YYEKEE (reference sequence). V lost 3 bases, J lost 1 base, and 13 bases lay in between. The CDR3 sequence is 15 residues long. The DNA of the CDR3 is TGTGCCAGCAGCTATCCGGGACCCAAGAACACTGAAGCTTTCTTT. Its protein is CASSYPGPKNTEAFF.

This clonotype appeared a single time. This rearrangement joins TRBV25-1 to TRBJ1-2; perhaps TRBD1 as D (5 bases). Trimming cost V 5 bases and J 4 bases, with 20 bases left between them. Germline V gene sequence: CDR1 MGHDK, CDR2 SYGVNS. This CDR3 spans 16 amino acids. CDR3 residues: CASSLHTNVRGYGYTF. The CDR3 DNA reads TGTGCCAGCAGTCTACACACAAATGTGAGGGGCTATGGCTACACCTTC.

This clonotype was picked up many times. The rearrangement links TRBV9 to TRBJ2-5; no reliable D call. Trimming stripped 0 bases from V and 0 bases from J, with 6 bases between. There are 14 residues in the CDR3. Germline lookup yields CDR1 SGDLS and CDR2 YYNGEE. The CDR3 region has the DNA TGTGCCAGCAGCGTAGAGGGCAACCAAGAGACCCAGTACTTC. Translated: CASSVEGNQETQYF.

This clonotype came up a few times. The chain carries TRBV20-1 and TRBJ1-1; no firm D call. V lost 6 bases, J lost 1 base, and 6 bases lay in between. Germline V lookup: CDR1 DFQATT, CDR2 SNEGSKA (reference sequence). The CDR3 runs to 11 residues. The CDR3 is CSARWNTEAFF. DNA for the CDR3: TGCAGTGCCCGGTGGAACACTGAAGCTTTCTTT.

The table lists this clonotype with a few counts. This chain joins TRBV20-1 and TRBJ1-6; D is unclear. The V end was cut by 6 bases, the J end by 10 bases, with 16 bases between. Germline values: CDR1 DFQATT, CDR2 SNEGSKA (reference sequence). The CDR3 consists of 13 residues. This chain's CDR3 is CSAPPSPGSPLHF. DNA of the CDR3: TGCAGTGCCCCCCCTTCGCCGGGGTCACCCCTCCACTTT.

This clonotype was observed a few times. The chain employs TRBV27 and TRBJ1-4, with TRBD1 as a possible D gene (6 bases). The CDR3 loop spans 14 amino acids. In germline, CDR1 is MNHEY, CDR2 SMNVEV (reference sequence). V lost 3 bases and J 8 bases, leaving 13 bases between the germline ends. The CDR3 DNA reads as TGTGCCAGCAGTTTTCTTGGGACAACCGAAAAACTGTTTTTT. This gives the protein CASSFLGTTEKLFF.

Note on this clonotype: One base away lies a much larger clone, so this may be a sequencing read error. Likely a read error: the CDR3 ends without its conserved phenylalanine or tryptophan. The DNA is omitted, as the CDR3 cannot be located on it reliably, and the CDR3 follows TCRdb's listing. J is TRBJ2-5 and V is TRBV7-2. Germline-derived CDR1 and CDR2 are SGHTA and FQGNSA. With termini counted, the CDR3 has 8 amino acids. The CDR3 spells CAGSLGYT.

V usage is TRBV4-3 and J usage is TRBJ2-7; TRBD2 aligns across 8 bases. The CDR3 is 16 amino acids. The trim removed 0 bases at V and 0 bases at J, leaving 4 bases unmatched. Germline CDR1 and CDR2: LGHNA and YSLEER. CDR3 loop: CASSQDRGGFSYEQYF. CDR3 in DNA: TGCGCCAGCAGCCAAGACCGCGGGGGGTTCTCCTACGAGCAGTACTTC.

This clonotype was counted many times. The genes are TRBV19 and TRBJ1-2; TRBD1 matches at 9 bases. Germline V gene sequence: CDR1 LNHDA, CDR2 SQIVND (reference sequence). J gave up 8 bases and V 6 bases, and 4 bases lay outside the gene matches. The CDR3 is 12 residues long. The CDR3 nucleotides are TGTGCCAGTAGGGGACAGGGCGCCGGCTACACCTTC. It is translated as CASRGQGAGYTF.

This clonotype occurred many times. The V and J genes are TRBV20-1 and TRBJ1-5; no clear D. The CDR3 is 12 residues long. Germline CDR1 and CDR2: DFQATT and SNEGSKA (reference sequence). Here the CDR3 DNA reads TGCAGGGGAGAAGATAGCAATCAGCCCCAGCATTTT. Translating it yields CRGEDSNQPQHF.

J is TRBJ2-7 and V is TRBV15; 9 bases agree with TRBD2. Germline lookup yields CDR1 LNHNV and CDR2 YYDKDF (reference sequence). CDR3 length: 16 amino acids. V lost 0 bases and J lost 2; bases outside the gene matches: 5. In DNA form, the CDR3 reads TGTGCCACCAGCAGAGATTTAGCGGGAGCAACCTACGAGCAGTACTTC. It yields the protein CATSRDLAGATYEQYF.

The rearrangement uses TRBV5-1 and TRBJ2-3; D is possibly TRBD1 or TRBD2 (5 bases each). This CDR3 has 13 amino acids. The V end was cut by 4 bases, the J end by 8 bases, with 14 bases between. Germline-derived CDR1 and CDR2 are SGHRS and YFSETQ. CDR3 region: CASSPGATGTQYF. CDR3 DNA sequence: TGCGCCAGCAGCCCCGGGGCAACGGGTACGCAGTATTTT.

This clonotype was counted many times. J is TRBJ1-2 and V is TRBV3-1, with TRBD1 identical over 7 bases. Germline CDR1 LGHDT, CDR2 YNNKEL (reference sequence). This CDR3 is 14 amino acids long. With V trimmed by 1 base and J by 3 bases, 2 bases remained unmatched. In nucleotides, the CDR3 is TGTGCCAGCAGCCAAGGTGGGACAGACTATGGCTACACCTTC. Amino acids: CASSQGGTDYGYTF.

On this clonotype itself: A junction end diverges from the germline sequence, so it may reflect a read error. The CDR3 sequence: CSARRGGGNEKLLF. DNA for the CDR3: TGCAGTGCTAGGAGAGGGGGAGGCAATGAAAAACTGCTTTTT. The V call is TRBV20-1, the J call TRBJ1-4; weak D call: TRBD1 (6 bases). Germline V gene sequence: CDR1 DFQATT, CDR2 SNEGSKA (reference sequence). This CDR3 is built from 14 residues.

V and J are TRBV29-1 and TRBJ2-7; 11 positions match TRBD2. Germline-derived CDR1 and CDR2 are SQVTM and ANQGSEA. Trimming cost V 1 base and J 9 bases; bases outside gene matches: 2. The CDR3 covers 12 residues. CDR3 coding DNA: TGCAGCGTTGAAGGAGGGACTAGCGGGCAGTACTTC. Residues: CSVEGGTSGQYF.

The V call is TRBV10-3, the J call TRBJ1-2, with no clear D. CDR1 is ENHRY and CDR2 is SYGVKD in the germline V gene. With 1 base removed from V and 7 bases from J, the gap between germline ends came to 10 bases. CDR3 length: 13 amino acids. CDR3 in amino acids: CAISELRASGYTF. CDR3 bases: TGTGCCATCAGTGAGTTAAGGGCGTCTGGCTACACCTTC.

The genes are TRBV7-9 and TRBJ1-1, with 7 positions matching TRBD1. CDR3 size: 15 residues. Unmatched junction bases numbered 17, after V lost 4 bases and J lost 12 bases. Germline CDR1 is SEHNR and CDR2 is FQNEAQ (reference sequence). The CDR3 DNA reads as TGTGCCAGCAGCTCACGGCCACAGGGGCGCGCGACAACTTTCTTT. This translates into CASSSRPQGRATTFF.

This clonotype has at least ten counts. The chain couples TRBV4-3 to TRBJ1-1; D remains unclear. The CDR3 loop spans 14 amino acids. The germline V gene encodes CDR1 LGHNA and CDR2 YSLEER. V was pared by 0 bases and J by 8 bases, with 13 bases between. The CDR3 is CASSQDSSKGEAFF. The CDR3 nucleotides are TGCGCCAGCAGCCAAGACAGCTCAAAAGGGGAAGCTTTCTTT.

The table lists this clonotype with many counts. The chain combines TRBV11-2 with TRBJ2-2; D remains ambiguous. Germline CDR1 reads SGHAT; CDR2 reads FQNNGV. This CDR3 comprises 12 residues. Trimming took off 5 bases at V and 4 bases at J, with 5 bases between the two ends. The CDR3, as DNA: TGTGCCAGCAGCCGACCCACCGGGGAGCTGTTTTTT. Its protein product is CASSRPTGELFF.

A word on this clonotype: A junction end diverges from the germline sequence, so it may reflect a read error. V usage is TRBV10-3 and J usage is TRBJ1-2; D not resolved. CDR1 and CDR2 from the germline V gene are ENHRY and SYGVKD. The CDR3 runs 14 residues. CDR3 bases: TGTGCCAGCAGTGAAGCGCAGACCATGGGTGGCTACACCTTC. It codes for CASSEAQTMGGYTF.